The clone carrying this T cell receptor beta chain has more than one count but fewer than ten. Its antigen is not identified. This sample was included in a study of blood T cells in healthy people across ages. Study-level findings and limits: With unsorted PBMCs, a conclusive comparison of naive versus antigen-experienced cells was not possible.

PCR was performed a second time for about 7 to 11 cycles using a sample-barcoded 5' primer and a J-beta primer mix. TCRdb re-called the 5' RACE reads through MiXCR, storing one row per CDR3 protein. The sample yields more than 650,000 distinct CDR3 sequences, around 24% seen once. Germline assignment: CDR1 MNHEY and CDR2 SVGAGI. The CDR3 extends over 15 amino acids. These data are also associated with another study on T cells of mothers and their children. As reported in that work: The study obtained over 8 million TCR beta CDR3 reads per mother and some 3 million per child. Thymic selection shapes TCR recombination output in related pairs, and it does so similarly in unrelated pairs.

The chain links TRBV6-5 to TRBJ2-5; 13 bases map to TRBD2. The DNA matches TRBJ2-7 better at its end, which makes the J call doubtful. This clonotype originated in a boy aged 5-17 years in good health. The specimen was blood. CDR3 sequence (DNA): TGTGCCAGCAGATTGGGACTAGCGGGATCCTACGAGCAGTACTTC. This encodes CASRLGLAGSYEQYF.